A single sample gave rise to the 27 T cell receptor beta chains below, sequenced in a study of T cell changes during pregnancy in multiple sclerosis. TCRdb's table, derived via immunoSEQ multiplex PCR, lists solely in-frame clones and lacks some. The sample records some 41,000 clones, 80% to 90% being singletons. Material: CD4+ T cells from peripheral blood mononuclear cells, obtained after pregnancy. The receptors shown here come from a female donor with multiple sclerosis, enrolled in a pregnancy study.

The chain couples TRBV7-9 to TRBJ1-4; D may be TRBD1 (6 bases). This CDR3 comprises 16 residues. The V gene's germline CDR1 is SEHNR and CDR2 FQNEAQ (reference sequence). The ends were cut back, 7 bases at V and 2 bases at J, with 17 bases in the middle. The CDR3 sequence: CASTKGGSTTNEKLFF. CDR3 DNA: TGTGCCAGCACCAAGGGGGGGAGTACGACTAATGAAAAACTGTTTTTT.

The V and J genes are TRBV9 and TRBJ2-5; D perhaps matches TRBD2 (7 bases). CDR3 length equals 15 residues. With 5 bases removed from V and 5 bases from J, the gap between germline ends came to 19 bases. From germline, CDR1 is SGDLS and CDR2 YYNGEE. DNA of the CDR3: TGTGCCAGCAGTTGGGGGGGCCAGAGCGGGGAGACCCAGTACTTC. Its translation is CASSWGGQSGETQYF. The full variable domain, with the rest looked up from reference TRBV9 and TRBJ2-5, is DSGVTQTPKHLITATGQRVTLRCSPRSGDLSVYWYQQSLDQGLQFLIQYYNGEERAKGNILERFSAQQFPDLHSELNLSSLELGDSALYFCASSWGGQSGETQYFGPGTRLLVL.

The V and J genes are TRBV7-3 and TRBJ1-1; 8 bases line up with TRBD1. Trimming removed 5 bases from V and 3 bases from J; junction bases left unmatched: 8. The CDR3 totals 15 residues. Germline CDR1 and CDR2: SGHTA and FQGTGA. Written as DNA, the CDR3 is TGTGCCAGCAGCCCAGGACAGGGAGGCGACACTGAAGCTTTCTTT. Translated, it gives CASSPGQGGDTEAFF.

The V call is TRBV5-8, the J call TRBJ2-3; D remains ambiguous. From germline, CDR1 is SGHTS and CDR2 YDEGEE. The CDR3 is made up of 14 amino acids. V was clipped by 1 base and J by 6 bases, with 12 bases between them. CDR3 amino acids: CASSLMSTGDTQYF. The CDR3 bases are TGTGCCAGCAGCTTGATGTCAACCGGTGATACGCAGTATTTT.

This clone has just one count. Compared with germline, one end of the junction differs, possibly owing to a read error. The J gene is TRBJ2-3, the V gene TRBV7-7; D gene unclear. The length of the CDR3 is 13 residues. The germline CDR1 and CDR2 sequences are SSHAT and FNYEAQ (reference sequence). The CDR3 DNA follows: TGTGCTAGCAGCCCCGTGAGCCCAGATACGCAGTATTTT. As protein: CASSPVSPDTQYF.

This clone was recorded a few times. The V and J genes are TRBV5-1 and TRBJ1-1, with TRBD1 matching over 8 bases. CDR3 length: 15 amino acids. The junction had 9 bases not matched to a gene; V was cut back by 4 bases and J by 4 bases. The germline CDR1 and CDR2 sequences are SGHRS and YFSETQ. The CDR3 DNA reads as TGCGCCAGCAGCCCAGGGGGCGCATCCGCCACTGAAGCTTTCTTT. Encoded protein: CASSPGGASATEAFF.

This chain connects TRBV28 to TRBJ2-7; D perhaps matches TRBD2 (7 bases). V was shortened by 2 bases and J by 0 bases, with 14 bases between the two germline ends. Looked up from germline, CDR1 is MDHEN and CDR2 is SYDVKM. The CDR3 is 16 residues long. Here the CDR3 DNA reads TGTGCCAGCAGTTTAGCGGGGGCTAGCGACTCCTACGAGCAGTACTTC. Translating gives CASSLAGASDSYEQYF.

The CDR3 DNA follows: TGTGCCAGCAGTTCTCAAACAGGCCTGGGTGGCTACACCTTC. Translated, it gives CASSSQTGLGGYTF. The genes are TRBV27 and TRBJ1-2; possible D gene TRBD1, 5 bases. The CDR3 extends over 14 amino acids. Germline V gives CDR1 MNHEY, CDR2 SMNVEV (reference sequence). V lost 4 bases and J lost 7, with 16 bases in between.

This clone was seen more than once but under ten times. The chain links TRBV4-3 to TRBJ1-2, with D perhaps matching TRBD1 (5 bases). There are 14 residues in the CDR3. Trimming took 1 base from V and 5 from J, leaving 11 bases between them. The germline CDR1 and CDR2 sequences are LGHNA and YSLEER. CDR3 DNA sequence: TGCGCCAGCAGCCAAGTAAGGACATCATATGGCTACACCTTC. Protein sequence: CASSQVRTSYGYTF.

This CDR3 reads CASSLTGAYGYTF. For the CDR3, the DNA is TGTGCCAGCAGTTTAACAGGCGCCTATGGCTACACCTTC. The chain couples TRBV28 to TRBJ1-2, with D possibly being TRBD1 (5 bases). The CDR3 length is 13 residues. Trimming took 2 bases from V and 4 from J, leaving 8 bases between them. CDR1 MDHEN and CDR2 SYDVKM come from the germline V gene.

The rearrangement links TRBV19 to TRBJ2-2; 12 nucleotides line up with TRBD2. The CDR3 is 16 residues long. Losses at the gene ends were 3 bases for V and 7 bases for J; bases not matched to a gene: 6. The germline CDR1 and CDR2 sequences are LNHDA and SQIVND (reference sequence). CDR3: CASSMLAGGPGGELFF. CDR3 nucleotides: TGTGCCAGTAGTATGCTAGCGGGAGGGCCCGGCGGGGAGCTGTTTTTT.

V and J are TRBV6-5 and TRBJ1-2; D unclear. The CDR3 runs to 14 residues. Germline assignment: CDR1 MNHEY and CDR2 SVGAGI. The ends were cut back, 6 bases at V and 0 bases at J, with 11 bases in the middle. The CDR3 is CASSLGAANYGYTF. The DNA of the CDR3 is TGTGCCAGCAGCCTCGGAGCGGCTAACTATGGCTACACCTTC.

The rearrangement uses TRBV6-1 and TRBJ2-7; 7 nucleotides agree with TRBD1. Germline V gives CDR1 MNHNS, CDR2 SASEGT. The CDR3 is 14 residues long. V gave up 2 bases and J gave up 2 bases; unmatched junction bases: 3. CDR3 in DNA: TGTGCCAGCAGTGAAACGGGACAGCCCTACGAGCAGTACTTC. It codes for CASSETGQPYEQYF.

V gene TRBV9 combines with J gene TRBJ1-2, with 7 nucleotides matching TRBD1. Unmatched junction bases numbered 10, after V lost 4 bases and J lost 4 bases. CDR3 length: 15 residues. Per the germline V gene, CDR1 is SGDLS and CDR2 is YYNGEE. The CDR3 is CASSPKGAMIYGYTF. In DNA, the CDR3 is TGTGCCAGCAGCCCCAAGGGGGCGATGATCTATGGCTACACCTTC.

The chain is built from TRBV5-6 and TRBJ1-4; possibly TRBD1 for D (6 bases). With 1 base removed from V and 10 bases from J, the gap between germline ends came to 17 bases. CDR1 and CDR2 from the germline V gene are SGHDT and YYEEEE. The CDR3 is 15 amino acids. CDR3 sequence reads: CASSLSSRGLAKLFF. DNA for the CDR3: TGTGCCAGCAGCTTGAGTAGCAGGGGTTTGGCAAAACTGTTTTTT.

The chain has TRBV5-6 and TRBJ2-3; tentatively, D is TRBD1 (5 bases). V was trimmed by 4 bases and J by 4 bases, leaving 10 bases between them. Germline assignment: CDR1 SGHDT and CDR2 YYEEEE. The CDR3 extends over 13 amino acids. In DNA, the CDR3 is TGTGCCAGCAGCACCACAGGATCAGATACGCAGTATTTT. It translates to CASSTTGSDTQYF.

The J gene is TRBJ1-3, the V gene TRBV19, with 8 positions matching TRBD1. CDR3 length: 15 amino acids. CDR1 is LNHDA, CDR2 SQIVND, per germline (reference sequence). V gave up 5 bases and J gave up 4 bases; unmatched junction bases: 7. In DNA, the CDR3 is TGTGCCAGTAGTGGCCAGGACAGGGCCGGAAACACCATATATTTT. Its translation is CASSGQDRAGNTIYF.

The chain combines TRBV9 with TRBJ2-3, with D uncertain. The germline V gene has CDR1 SGDLS and CDR2 YYNGEE. CDR3 length: 12 amino acids. The V end was cut by 3 bases, the J end by 2 bases, with 4 bases between. The CDR3 is CASSAYTDTQYF. Written as DNA, the CDR3 is TGTGCCAGCAGCGCCTACACAGATACGCAGTATTTT.

The genes are TRBV5-1 and TRBJ2-1; 8 positions match TRBD2. V was pared by 3 bases and J by 3 bases, with 8 bases of the junction left unmatched. Germline CDR1 is SGHRS and CDR2 is YFSETQ. The CDR3 is 16 residues long. CDR3 DNA sequence: TGCGCCAGCAGCTCGTCTAGCGGGTGGGGCTACAATGAGCAGTTCTTC. Its translation: CASSSSSGWGYNEQFF.

This chain links TRBV7-2 with TRBJ2-5; D perhaps matches TRBD1 (5 bases). Per the germline V gene, CDR1 is SGHTA and CDR2 is FQGNSA. Trimming pared 5 bases from V and 1 base from J, leaving 20 bases between. The CDR3 extends over 17 amino acids. CDR3 sequence reads: CASSPSSSAGAQETQYF. The CDR3 coding sequence is TGTGCCAGCAGCCCATCCTCCTCTGCTGGGGCCCAAGAGACCCAGTACTTC.

This clone appeared a few times. V gene TRBV18 combines with J gene TRBJ1-2; D is perhaps TRBD1 (6 bases). V lost 3 bases and J 5 bases, leaving 16 bases between the germline ends. The CDR3 spans 15 residues. The germline V gene encodes CDR1 KGHSH and CDR2 LQKENI. The CDR3 protein is CASSPGGGLKYGYTF. In nucleotides, the CDR3 is TGTGCCAGCTCACCGGGGGGGGGCCTGAAGTATGGCTACACCTTC.

The chain couples TRBV5-1 to TRBJ2-2, with 12 positions matching TRBD1. The germline CDR1 and CDR2 sequences are SGHRS and YFSETQ. Germline trimming cut 0 bases from V and 14 bases from J; bases unmatched to any gene: 2. The CDR3 is 13 amino acids. CDR3 amino acids: CASSLGDRGRLFF. The CDR3 coding sequence is TGCGCCAGCAGCTTGGGGGACAGGGGGCGACTGTTTTTT.

V and J are TRBV5-6 and TRBJ2-1; weak D call: TRBD2 (5 bases). This CDR3 is 18 amino acids long. Between the trimmed V and J ends, which lost 1 base and 2 bases, there was a span of 19 bases. Germline CDR1 SGHDT, CDR2 YYEEEE. CDR3 region: CASSLLVLASGPYNEQFF. CDR3 coding DNA: TGTGCCAGCAGCTTGTTGGTTCTGGCCAGCGGTCCCTACAATGAGCAGTTCTTC.

V and J are TRBV6-1 and TRBJ1-2; the D is unclear. V was shortened by 1 base and J by 4 bases, with 10 bases between the two germline ends. This CDR3 has 14 amino acids. CDR1 MNHNS and CDR2 SASEGT come from the germline V gene. As DNA, the CDR3 is TGTGCCAGCAGTGAAGTGGGCAGCGGCTATGGCTACACCTTC. It specifies CASSEVGSGYGYTF.

This clone showed up just once. V and J are TRBV2 and TRBJ2-3, with TRBD1 identical over 9 bases. The CDR3 has 13 residues. Germline V gene lookup returns CDR1 SNHLY and CDR2 FYNNEI. V lost 9 bases, J lost 0 bases, and 1 base stayed unmatched. CDR3 region: CARDRGSTDTQYF. For the CDR3, the DNA is TGTGCCAGGGACAGGGGAAGCACAGATACGCAGTATTTT.

This clone was recorded only once. This sequence joins TRBV6-1 and TRBJ1-4; D possibly corresponds to TRBD1 (6 bases). This CDR3 comprises 16 residues. The ends were cut back, 4 bases at V and 5 bases at J, with 17 bases in the middle. CDR1 is MNHNS, CDR2 SASEGT, per germline. CDR3 DNA sequence: TGTGCCAGCAGTGCCGATTCAGGGGTCCCAAATGAAAAACTGTTTTTT. This encodes CASSADSGVPNEKLFF.

The chain uses TRBV5-6 and TRBJ1-6; possibly TRBD1 for D (5 bases). The CDR3 totals 15 residues. Trimming removed 3 bases from V and 5 bases from J, with 12 bases in between. The germline V gene has CDR1 SGHDT and CDR2 YYEEEE. CDR3 loop: CASSYYRNNNSPLHF. The CDR3 bases are TGTGCCAGCAGCTACTACAGGAATAATAATTCACCCCTCCACTTT.